Listed here are 12 T cell receptor beta chains from one sample, sequenced in a study of blood T cell repertoires in COVID-19. Using immunoSEQ multiplex PCR, the repertoire was profiled, and TCRdb retains in-frame clones only, with some absent. The repertoire has about 140,000 clones, 79% of them found once; the top ten carry around 4%. The specimen sequenced was peripheral blood. The receptors come from a man between 60 and 70 years old with acute or convalescent COVID-19.

This rearrangement joins TRBV7-9 to TRBJ2-1; 9 positions match TRBD2. Germline CDR1 and CDR2: SEHNR and FQNEAQ (reference sequence). After removal of 8 bases from V and 6 bases from J, the junction contained 5 bases not matched to a gene. The CDR3 covers 13 residues. The CDR3 is CASSTSGPNEQFF. In DNA, the CDR3 is TGTGCCAGCTCGACTAGCGGACCCAATGAGCAGTTCTTC.

J is TRBJ2-5 and V is TRBV5-4; 8 bases line up with TRBD2. From germline, CDR1 is SGHNT and CDR2 YYREEE (reference sequence). V gave up 1 base and J gave up 6 bases; unmatched junction bases: 8. The CDR3 is 15 residues long. The CDR3, as DNA: TGTGCCAGCAGCTTGACTAGCGGTGCCGGGAAGACCCAGTACTTC. Protein: CASSLTSGAGKTQYF.

This clone was detected only once. The V call is TRBV6-5, the J call TRBJ1-5; 7 nucleotides match TRBD1. J gave up 7 bases and V 7 bases, and 10 bases lay outside the gene matches. The CDR3 covers 14 residues. CDR1 MNHEY and CDR2 SVGAGI come from the germline V gene. The CDR3 is CASTYGQGEQPQHF. The CDR3 bases are TGTGCCAGCACTTATGGGCAGGGGGAACAGCCCCAGCATTTT.

A remark on this clone: At one of its ends the junction is not consistent with the germline gene, which may arise from a read error. The V gene is TRBV19, the J gene TRBJ2-1; tentative D call: TRBD1 (5 bases). Germline values: CDR1 LNHDA, CDR2 SQIVND (reference sequence). This CDR3 contains 13 residues. DNA for the CDR3: TGTGCCGGTAGTATTTTAGGGGCCAATGAGCAGTTCTTC. The encoded protein is CAGSILGANEQFF.

This chain uses TRBV27 with TRBJ2-7; TRBD1 matches at 10 bases. CDR3 size: 13 residues. Germline CDR1 is MNHEY and CDR2 is SMNVEV (reference sequence). V was pared by 6 bases and J by 5 bases, with 4 bases of the junction left unmatched. The CDR3 coding sequence is TGTGCCAGCAGACGACAGGGGGCCCACGAGCAGTACTTC. Its protein is CASRRQGAHEQYF.

V gene TRBV11-2 combines with J gene TRBJ1-4; D not certain. The V end was cut by 5 bases, the J end by 12 bases, with 22 bases between. The CDR3 is 15 amino acids. Germline-derived CDR1 and CDR2 are SGHAT and FQNNGV. DNA for the CDR3: TGTGCCAGCAGCCCAGACGGTGCCACGAGGGCGGAACTGTTTTTT. It is translated as CASSPDGATRAELFF. Complete variable domain (other parts from reference TRBV11-2 and TRBJ1-4): EAGVAQSPRYKIIEKRQSVAFWCNPISGHATLYWYQQILGQGPKLLIQFQNNGVVDDSQLPKDRFSAERLKGVDSTLKIQPAKLEDSAVYLCASSPDGATRAELFFGSGTQLSVL.

The chain couples TRBV28 to TRBJ2-5; 7 bases line up with TRBD1. Germline V gives CDR1 MDHEN, CDR2 SYDVKM. There are 17 residues in the CDR3. Trimming at V came to 5 bases and at J to 5 bases, leaving 17 bases not matched to a gene. CDR3 DNA sequence: TGTGCCAGCAGTCCCCCTGGACAGGTTCAACGAGGGGAGACCCAGTACTTC. Translated, it gives CASSPPGQVQRGETQYF.

The rearrangement joins TRBV30 to TRBJ1-1; perhaps TRBD1 as D (5 bases). This CDR3 region has 15 residues. The ends were cut back, 2 bases at V and 1 base at J, with 14 bases in the middle. Germline values: CDR1 GTSNPN, CDR2 SVGIG (reference sequence). CDR3 nucleotide sequence: TGTGCCTGGAGTCCTTTGGGGCAGGGGAACACTGAAGCTTTCTTT. This sequence encodes CAWSPLGQGNTEAFF.

This clone was recorded a few times. The chain couples TRBV2 to TRBJ2-7; TRBD1 matches 7 bases. CDR1 and CDR2 (germline): SNHLY, FYNNEI. Unmatched junction bases numbered 10, after V lost 8 bases and J lost 3 bases. The CDR3 extends over 14 amino acids. In nucleotides, the CDR3 is TGTGCCAGCTTACCCGGGACAGTTGTCTACGAGCAGTACTTC. This encodes CASLPGTVVYEQYF.

In DNA, the CDR3 is TGTGCCATCAGTGCCGAAGGTCGGGGCGGGAGCACTGAAGCTTTCTTT. It codes for CAISAEGRGGSTEAFF. This chain uses TRBV10-3 with TRBJ1-1; tentatively, D is TRBD1 (5 bases). In germline, CDR1 is ENHRY, CDR2 SYGVKD. The CDR3 loop spans 16 amino acids. The germline V and J ends were trimmed by 4 bases and 4 bases, with 19 bases remaining between them.

This clone has just one count. The chain couples TRBV11-2 to TRBJ2-1, with 12 positions matching TRBD2. CDR1 is SGHAT and CDR2 is FQNNGV in the germline V gene. The CDR3 sequence is 17 residues long. After removal of 3 bases from V and 8 bases from J, the junction contained 11 bases not matched to a gene. The chain's CDR3 is CASSLTSGSILGDEQFF. For the CDR3, the DNA is TGTGCCAGCAGCTTGACTAGCGGGAGCATTCTGGGGGATGAGCAGTTCTTC.

The V gene is TRBV7-2, the J gene TRBJ1-5; D is ambiguous. Germline V gene data show CDR1 as SGHTA and CDR2 as FQGNSA. The CDR3 extends over 14 amino acids. V lost 2 bases, J lost 5 bases, and 10 bases lay in between. In nucleotides, the CDR3 is TGTGCCAGCAGCTTACCTGGCCCAGATCAGCCCCAGCATTTT. This codes for CASSLPGPDQPQHF.